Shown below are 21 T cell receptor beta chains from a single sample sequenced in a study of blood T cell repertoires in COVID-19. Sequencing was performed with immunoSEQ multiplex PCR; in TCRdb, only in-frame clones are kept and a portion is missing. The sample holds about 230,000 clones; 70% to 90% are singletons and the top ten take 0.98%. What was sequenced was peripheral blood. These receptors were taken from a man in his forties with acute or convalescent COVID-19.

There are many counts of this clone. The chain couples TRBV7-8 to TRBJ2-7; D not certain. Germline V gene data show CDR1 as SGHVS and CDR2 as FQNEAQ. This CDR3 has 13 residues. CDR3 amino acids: CASRLSSSYEQYF. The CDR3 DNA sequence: TGTGCTTCAAGGCTATCTAGCTCCTACGAGCAGTACTTC.

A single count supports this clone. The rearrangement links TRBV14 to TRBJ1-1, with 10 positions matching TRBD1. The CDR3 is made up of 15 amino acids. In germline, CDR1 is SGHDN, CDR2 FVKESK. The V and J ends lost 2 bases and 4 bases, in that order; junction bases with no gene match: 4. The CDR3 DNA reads TGTGCCAGCAGCCAACGGACAGGGGGGAGCACTGAAGCTTTCTTT. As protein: CASSQRTGGSTEAFF. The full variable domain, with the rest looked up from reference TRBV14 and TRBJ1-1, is EAGVTQFPSHSVIEKGQTVTLRCDPISGHDNLYWYRRVMGKEIKFLLHFVKESKQDESGMPNNRFLAERTGGTYSTLKVQPAELEDSGVYFCASSQRTGGSTEAFFGQGTRLTVV.

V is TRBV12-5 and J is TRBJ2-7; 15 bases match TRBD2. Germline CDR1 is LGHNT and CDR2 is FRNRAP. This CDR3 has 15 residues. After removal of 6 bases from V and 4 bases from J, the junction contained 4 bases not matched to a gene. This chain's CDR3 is CASGPGTSGGYEQYF. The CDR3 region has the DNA TGTGCTAGTGGCCCCGGGACTAGCGGGGGGTACGAGCAGTACTTC.

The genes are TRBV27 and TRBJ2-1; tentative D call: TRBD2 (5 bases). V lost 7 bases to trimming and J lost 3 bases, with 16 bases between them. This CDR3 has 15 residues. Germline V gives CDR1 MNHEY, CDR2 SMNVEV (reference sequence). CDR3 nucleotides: TGTGCCAGCACTCCCCATAAGGAGGACTACAATGAGCAGTTCTTC. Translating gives CASTPHKEDYNEQFF.

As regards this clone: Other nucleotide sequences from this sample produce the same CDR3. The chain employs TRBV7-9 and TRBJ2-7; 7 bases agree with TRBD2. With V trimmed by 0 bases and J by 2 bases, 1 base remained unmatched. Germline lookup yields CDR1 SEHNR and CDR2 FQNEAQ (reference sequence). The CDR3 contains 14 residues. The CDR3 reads CASSLAGGTYEQYF. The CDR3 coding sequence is TGTGCCAGCAGCTTAGCGGGGGGGACCTACGAGCAGTACTTC.

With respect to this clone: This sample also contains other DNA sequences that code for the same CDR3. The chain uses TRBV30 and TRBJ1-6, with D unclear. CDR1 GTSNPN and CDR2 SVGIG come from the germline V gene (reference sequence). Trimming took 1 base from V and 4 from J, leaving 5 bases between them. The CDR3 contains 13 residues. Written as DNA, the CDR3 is TGTGCCTGGAGTGGCGAGTATAATTCACCCCTCCACTTT. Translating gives CAWSGEYNSPLHF. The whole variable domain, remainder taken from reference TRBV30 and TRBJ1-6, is SQTIHQWPATLVQPVGSPLSLECTVEGTSNPNLYWYRQAAGRGLQLLFYSVGIGQISSEVPQNLSASRPQDRQFILSSKKLLLSDSGFYLCAWSGEYNSPLHFGNGTRLTVT.

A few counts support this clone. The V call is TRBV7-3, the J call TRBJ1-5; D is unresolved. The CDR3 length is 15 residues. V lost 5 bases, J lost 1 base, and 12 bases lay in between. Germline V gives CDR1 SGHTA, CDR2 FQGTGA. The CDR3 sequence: CASSPRPGSNQPQHF. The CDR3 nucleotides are TGTGCCAGCAGCCCCCGGCCGGGGAGCAATCAGCCCCAGCATTTT.

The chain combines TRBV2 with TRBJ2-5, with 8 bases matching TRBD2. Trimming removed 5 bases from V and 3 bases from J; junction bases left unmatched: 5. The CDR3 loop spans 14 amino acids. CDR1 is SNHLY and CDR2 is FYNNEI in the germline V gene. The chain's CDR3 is CASSPTGREETQYF. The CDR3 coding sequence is TGTGCCAGCAGTCCTACCGGGAGGGAAGAGACCCAGTACTTC.

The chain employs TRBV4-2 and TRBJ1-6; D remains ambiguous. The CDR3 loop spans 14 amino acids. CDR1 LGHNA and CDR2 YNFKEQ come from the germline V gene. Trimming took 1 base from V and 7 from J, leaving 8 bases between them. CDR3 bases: TGTGCCAGCAGCCAAGTTCTACCCAATTCACCCCTCCACTTT. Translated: CASSQVLPNSPLHF.

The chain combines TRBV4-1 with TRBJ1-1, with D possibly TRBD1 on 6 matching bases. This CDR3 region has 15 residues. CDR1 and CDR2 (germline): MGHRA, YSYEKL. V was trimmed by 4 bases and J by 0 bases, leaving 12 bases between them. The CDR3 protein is CASSRTGQLNTEAFF. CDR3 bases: TGCGCCAGCAGCCGCACTGGACAGCTGAACACTGAAGCTTTCTTT.

In nucleotides, the CDR3 is TGTGCCAGCTCACCAGGTCTCGGGGGAGGTACTGAAGCTTTCTTT. It encodes CASSPGLGGGTEAFF. The gene calls are TRBV18 and TRBJ1-1, with D possibly being TRBD1 (5 bases). The CDR3 runs 15 residues. CDR1 and CDR2 (germline): KGHSH, LQKENI. The V end was cut by 2 bases, the J end by 5 bases, with 15 bases between. The full variable domain, in which reference TRBV18 and TRBJ1-1 provide the parts outside the CDR3, is NAGVMQNPRHLVRRRGQEARLRCSPMKGHSHVYWYRQLPEEGLKFMVYLQKENIIDESGMPKERFSAEFPKEGPSILRIQQVVRGDSAAYFCASSPGLGGGTEAFFGQGTRLTVV.

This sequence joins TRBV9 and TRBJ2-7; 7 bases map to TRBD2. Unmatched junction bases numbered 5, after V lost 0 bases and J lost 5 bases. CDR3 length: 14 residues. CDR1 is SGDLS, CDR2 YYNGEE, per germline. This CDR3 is CASSVEAGINEQYF. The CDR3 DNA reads TGTGCCAGCAGCGTAGAAGCGGGGATCAACGAGCAGTACTTC.

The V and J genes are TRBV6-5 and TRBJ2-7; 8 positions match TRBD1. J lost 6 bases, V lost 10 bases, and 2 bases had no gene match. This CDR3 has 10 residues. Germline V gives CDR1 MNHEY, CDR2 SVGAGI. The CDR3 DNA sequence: TGTGCCACCGACAGGGGCGAGCAGTACTTC. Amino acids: CATDRGEQYF.

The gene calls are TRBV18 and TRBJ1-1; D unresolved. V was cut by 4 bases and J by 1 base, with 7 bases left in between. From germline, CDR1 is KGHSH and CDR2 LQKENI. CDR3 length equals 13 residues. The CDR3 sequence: CASSLSENTEAFF. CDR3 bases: TGTGCCAGCTCACTCTCAGAGAACACTGAAGCTTTCTTT.

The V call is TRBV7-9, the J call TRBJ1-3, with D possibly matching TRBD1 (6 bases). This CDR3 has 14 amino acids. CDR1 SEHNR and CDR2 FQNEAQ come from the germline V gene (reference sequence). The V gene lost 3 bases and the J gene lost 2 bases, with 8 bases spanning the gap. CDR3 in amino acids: CASSFEGAGNTIYF. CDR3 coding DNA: TGTGCCAGCAGCTTCGAGGGGGCTGGAAACACCATATATTTT.

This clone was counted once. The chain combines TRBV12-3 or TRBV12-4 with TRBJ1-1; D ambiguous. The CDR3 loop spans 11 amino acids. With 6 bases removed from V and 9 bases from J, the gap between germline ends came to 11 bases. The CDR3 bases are TGTGCCAGCAGCCTTCCAGGCCAAGCTTTCTTT. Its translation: CASSLPGQAFF.

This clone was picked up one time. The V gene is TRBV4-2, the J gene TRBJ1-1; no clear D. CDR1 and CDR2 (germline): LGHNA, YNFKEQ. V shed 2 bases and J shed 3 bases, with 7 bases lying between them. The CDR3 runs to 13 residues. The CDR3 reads CASSQRRDTEAFF. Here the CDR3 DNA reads TGTGCCAGCAGCCAACGACGGGACACTGAAGCTTTCTTT.

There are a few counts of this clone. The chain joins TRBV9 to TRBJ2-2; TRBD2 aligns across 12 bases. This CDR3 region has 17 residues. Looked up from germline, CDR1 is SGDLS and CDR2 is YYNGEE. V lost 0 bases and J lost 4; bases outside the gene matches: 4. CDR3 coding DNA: TGTGCCAGCAGCGTAGAGGGGACTAGCGGGTCCACCGGGGAGCTGTTTTTT. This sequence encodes CASSVEGTSGSTGELFF.

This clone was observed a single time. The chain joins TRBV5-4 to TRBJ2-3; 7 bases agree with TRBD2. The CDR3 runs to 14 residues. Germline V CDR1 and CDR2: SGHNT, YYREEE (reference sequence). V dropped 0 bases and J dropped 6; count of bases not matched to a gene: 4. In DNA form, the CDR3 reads TGTGCCAGCAGCTTGGGGGGAGGGGAGGATACGCAGTATTTT. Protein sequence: CASSLGGGEDTQYF.

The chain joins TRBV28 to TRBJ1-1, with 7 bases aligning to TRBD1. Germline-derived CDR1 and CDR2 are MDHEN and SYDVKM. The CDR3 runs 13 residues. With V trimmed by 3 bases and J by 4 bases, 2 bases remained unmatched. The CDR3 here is CASSLEGATEAFF. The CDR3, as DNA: TGTGCCAGCAGTTTGGAGGGGGCCACTGAAGCTTTCTTT.

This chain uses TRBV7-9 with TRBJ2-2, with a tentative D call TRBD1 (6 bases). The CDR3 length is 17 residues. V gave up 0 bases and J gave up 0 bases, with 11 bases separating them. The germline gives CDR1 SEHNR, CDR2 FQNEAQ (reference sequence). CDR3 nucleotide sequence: TGTGCCAGCAGCTTAGCGATAGGGACATCGAACACCGGGGAGCTGTTTTTT. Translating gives CASSLAIGTSNTGELFF.